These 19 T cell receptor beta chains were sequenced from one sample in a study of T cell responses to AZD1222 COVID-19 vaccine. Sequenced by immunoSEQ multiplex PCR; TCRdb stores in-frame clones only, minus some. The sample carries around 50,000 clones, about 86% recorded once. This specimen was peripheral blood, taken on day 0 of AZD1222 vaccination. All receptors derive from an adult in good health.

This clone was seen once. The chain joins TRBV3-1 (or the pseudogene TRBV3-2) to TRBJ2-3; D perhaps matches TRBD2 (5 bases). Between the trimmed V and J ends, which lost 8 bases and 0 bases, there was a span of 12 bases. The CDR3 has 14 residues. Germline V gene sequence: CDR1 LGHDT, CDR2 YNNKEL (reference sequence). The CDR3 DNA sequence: TGTGCCAGCGCCCGGGATATCAGCACAGATACGCAGTATTTT. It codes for CASARDISTDTQYF.

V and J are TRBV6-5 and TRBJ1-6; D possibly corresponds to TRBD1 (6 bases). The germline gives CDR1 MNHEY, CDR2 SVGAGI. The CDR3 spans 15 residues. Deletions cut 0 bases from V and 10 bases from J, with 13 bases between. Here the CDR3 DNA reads TGTGCCAGCAGTTACTCTCCGGCAGGGGTCTCACCCCTCCACTTT. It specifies CASSYSPAGVSPLHF.

The CDR3 DNA sequence: TGTGCCAGCAGCTTAGGTAGCGGGAGTTACGAGCAGTACTTC. This gives the protein CASSLGSGSYEQYF. V and J are TRBV7-9 and TRBJ2-7; 9 positions agree with TRBD2. Germline assignment: CDR1 SEHNR and CDR2 FQNEAQ (reference sequence). Trimming took 1 base from V and 4 from J; bases not matched to a gene: 2. CDR3 length: 14 residues.

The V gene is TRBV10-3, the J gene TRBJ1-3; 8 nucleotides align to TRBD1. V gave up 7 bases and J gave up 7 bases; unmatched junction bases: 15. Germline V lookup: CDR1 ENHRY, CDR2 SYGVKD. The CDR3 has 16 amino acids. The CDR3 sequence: CAINPDRAPPNNTIYF. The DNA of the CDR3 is TGTGCCATCAACCCGGACAGGGCGCCCCCCAACAACACCATATATTTT.

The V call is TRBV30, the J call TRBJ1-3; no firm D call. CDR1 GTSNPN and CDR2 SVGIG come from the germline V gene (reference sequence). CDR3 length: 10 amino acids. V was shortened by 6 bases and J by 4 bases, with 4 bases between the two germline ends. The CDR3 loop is CACWGNTIYF. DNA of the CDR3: TGTGCCTGCTGGGGAAACACCATATATTTT.

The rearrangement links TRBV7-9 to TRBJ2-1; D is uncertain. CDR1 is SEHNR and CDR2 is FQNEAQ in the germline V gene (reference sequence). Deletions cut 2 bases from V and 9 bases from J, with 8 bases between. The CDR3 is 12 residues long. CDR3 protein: CASSLSPGEQFF. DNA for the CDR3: TGTGCCAGCAGCTTAAGTCCAGGTGAGCAGTTCTTC. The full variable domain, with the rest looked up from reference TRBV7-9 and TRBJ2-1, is DTGVSQNPRHKITKRGQNVTFRCDPISEHNRLYWYRQTLGQGPEFLTYFQNEAQLEKSRLLSDRFSAERPKGSFSTLEIQRTEQGDSAMYLCASSLSPGEQFFGPGTRLTVL.

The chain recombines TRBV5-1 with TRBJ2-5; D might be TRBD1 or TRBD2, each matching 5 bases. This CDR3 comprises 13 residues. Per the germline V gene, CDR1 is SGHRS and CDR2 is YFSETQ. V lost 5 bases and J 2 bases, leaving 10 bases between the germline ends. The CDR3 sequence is CASSLRGQETQYF. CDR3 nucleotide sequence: TGCGCCAGCAGTCTGAGGGGACAAGAGACCCAGTACTTC.

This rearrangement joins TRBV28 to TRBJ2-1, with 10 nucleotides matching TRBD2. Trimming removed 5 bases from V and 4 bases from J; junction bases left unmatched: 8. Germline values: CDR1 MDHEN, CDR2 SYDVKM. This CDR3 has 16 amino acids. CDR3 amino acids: CASSGQGTSEYNEQFF. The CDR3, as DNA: TGTGCCAGCAGTGGCCAAGGGACTAGCGAATACAATGAGCAGTTCTTC. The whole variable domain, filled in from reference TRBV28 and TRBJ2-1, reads DVKVTQSSRYLVKRTGEKVFLECVQDMDHENMFWYRQDPGLGLRLIYFSYDVKMKEKGDIPEGYSVSREKKERFSLILESASTNQTSMYLCASSGQGTSEYNEQFFGPGTRLTVL.

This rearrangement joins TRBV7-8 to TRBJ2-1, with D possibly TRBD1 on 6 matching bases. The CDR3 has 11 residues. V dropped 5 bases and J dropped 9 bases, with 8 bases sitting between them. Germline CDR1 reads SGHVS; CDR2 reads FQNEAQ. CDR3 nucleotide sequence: TGTGCCAGCAGCAGGGGGTTTGAGCAGTTCTTC. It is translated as CASSRGFEQFF.

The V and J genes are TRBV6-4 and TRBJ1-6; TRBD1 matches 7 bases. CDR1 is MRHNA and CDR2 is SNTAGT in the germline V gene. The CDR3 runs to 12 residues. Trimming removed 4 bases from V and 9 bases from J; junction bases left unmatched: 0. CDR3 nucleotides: TGTGCCAGCAGTGGGACAGGTTCACCCCTCCACTTT. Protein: CASSGTGSPLHF.

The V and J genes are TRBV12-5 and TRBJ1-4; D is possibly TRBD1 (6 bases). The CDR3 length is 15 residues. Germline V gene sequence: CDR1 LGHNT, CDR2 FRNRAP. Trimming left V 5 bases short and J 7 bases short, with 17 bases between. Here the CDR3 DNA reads TGTGCTAGTGGTCAACCCTGGGGGCTAGGTGAAAAACTGTTTTTT. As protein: CASGQPWGLGEKLFF. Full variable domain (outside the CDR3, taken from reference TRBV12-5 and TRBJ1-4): DARVTQTPRHKVTEMGQEVTMRCQPILGHNTVFWYRQTMMQGLELLAYFRNRAPLDDSGMPKDRFSAEMPDATLATLKIQPSEPRDSAVYFCASGQPWGLGEKLFFGSGTQLSVL.

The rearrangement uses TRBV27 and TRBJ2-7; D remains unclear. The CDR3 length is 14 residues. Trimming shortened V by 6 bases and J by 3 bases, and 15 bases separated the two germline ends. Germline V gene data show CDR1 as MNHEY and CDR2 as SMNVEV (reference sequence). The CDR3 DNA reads TGTGCCAGCAGCCTAAATTCCCCGGGCTACGAGCAGTACTTC. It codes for CASSLNSPGYEQYF.

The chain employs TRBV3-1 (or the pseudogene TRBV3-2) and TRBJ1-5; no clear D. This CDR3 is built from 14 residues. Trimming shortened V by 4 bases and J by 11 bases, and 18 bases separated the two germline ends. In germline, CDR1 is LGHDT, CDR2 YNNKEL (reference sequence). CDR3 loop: CASSPDPAYNAQHF. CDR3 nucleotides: TGTGCCAGCAGCCCTGACCCCGCGTACAATGCCCAGCATTTT.

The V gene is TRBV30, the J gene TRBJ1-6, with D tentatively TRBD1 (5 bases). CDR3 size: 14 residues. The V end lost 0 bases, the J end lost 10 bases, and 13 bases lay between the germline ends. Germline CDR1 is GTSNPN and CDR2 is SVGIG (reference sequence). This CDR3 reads CAWSVLGRESPLHF. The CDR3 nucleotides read TGTGCCTGGAGTGTACTTGGCAGGGAATCACCCCTCCACTTT.

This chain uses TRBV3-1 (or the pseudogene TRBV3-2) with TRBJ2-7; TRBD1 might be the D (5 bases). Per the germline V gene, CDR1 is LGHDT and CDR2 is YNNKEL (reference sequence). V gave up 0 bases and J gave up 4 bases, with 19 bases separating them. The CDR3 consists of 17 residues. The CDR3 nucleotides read TGTGCCAGCAGCCAAGAACCTCAGGACAAGAAGATATACGAGCAGTACTTC. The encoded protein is CASSQEPQDKKIYEQYF.

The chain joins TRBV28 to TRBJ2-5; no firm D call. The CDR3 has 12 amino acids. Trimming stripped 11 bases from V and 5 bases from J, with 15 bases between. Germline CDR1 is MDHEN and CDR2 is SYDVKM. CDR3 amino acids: CASAWGSETQYF. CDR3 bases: TGTGCCTCGGCGTGGGGTTCCGAGACCCAGTACTTC. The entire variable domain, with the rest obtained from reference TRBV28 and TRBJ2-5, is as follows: DVKVTQSSRYLVKRTGEKVFLECVQDMDHENMFWYRQDPGLGLRLIYFSYDVKMKEKGDIPEGYSVSREKKERFSLILESASTNQTSMYLCASAWGSETQYFGPGTRLLVL.

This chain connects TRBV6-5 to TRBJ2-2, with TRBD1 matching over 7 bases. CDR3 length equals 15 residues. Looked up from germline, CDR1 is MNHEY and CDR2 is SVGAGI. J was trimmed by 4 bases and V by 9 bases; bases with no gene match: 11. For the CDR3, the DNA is TGTGCCAGTACGACAGGGTCGTACATCACCGGGGAGCTGTTTTTT. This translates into CASTTGSYITGELFF.

CDR3 in DNA: TGCGCCAGCAGCGGATTAGCGGGGACCAACAATGAGCAGTTCTTC. As protein: CASSGLAGTNNEQFF. The V call is TRBV5-1, the J call TRBJ2-1, with 8 positions matching TRBD2. CDR1 is SGHRS, CDR2 YFSETQ, per germline. This CDR3 spans 15 amino acids. Trimming at V came to 4 bases and at J to 5 bases, leaving 8 bases not matched to a gene.

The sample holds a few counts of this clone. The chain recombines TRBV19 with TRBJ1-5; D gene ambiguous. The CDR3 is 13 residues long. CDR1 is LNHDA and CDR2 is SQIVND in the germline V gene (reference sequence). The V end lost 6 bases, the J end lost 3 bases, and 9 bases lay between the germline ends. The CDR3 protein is CASSGDVNQPQHF. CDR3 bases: TGTGCCAGTAGCGGGGATGTCAATCAGCCCCAGCATTTT.